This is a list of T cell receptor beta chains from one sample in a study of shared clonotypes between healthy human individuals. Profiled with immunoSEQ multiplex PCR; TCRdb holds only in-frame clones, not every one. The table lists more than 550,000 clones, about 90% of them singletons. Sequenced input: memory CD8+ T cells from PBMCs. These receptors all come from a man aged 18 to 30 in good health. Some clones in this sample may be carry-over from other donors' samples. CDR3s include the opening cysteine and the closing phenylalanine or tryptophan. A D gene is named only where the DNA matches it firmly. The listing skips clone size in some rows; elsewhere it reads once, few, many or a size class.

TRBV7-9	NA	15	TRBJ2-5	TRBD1	TGTGCCAGCAGCCTCAGACAAGGGGGCCGGGAGACCCAGTACTTC	CASSLRQGGRETQYF
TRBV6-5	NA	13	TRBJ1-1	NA	TGTGCCAGCAGTCAGGGCAGGGGCACTGAAGCTTTCTTT	CASSQGRGTEAFF
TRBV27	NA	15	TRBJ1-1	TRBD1	TGTGCCAGCAGTCCATATGCAGGGGGGCTCACTGAAGCTTTCTTT	CASSPYAGGLTEAFF
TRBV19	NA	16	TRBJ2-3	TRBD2	TGTGCCAGTAGTATATGGGGACTAGCGGGAAGAGATACGCAGTATTTT	CASSIWGLAGRDTQYF
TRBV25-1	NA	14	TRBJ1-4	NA	TGTGCCAGCAGTGAGGACGGGCTTAGAGAAAAACTGTTTTTT	CASSEDGLREKLFF
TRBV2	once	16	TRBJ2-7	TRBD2	TGTGCCAGCAGGGGACGAAGCGGGAGGGCCTCCTACGAGCAGTACTTC	CASRGRSGRASYEQYF
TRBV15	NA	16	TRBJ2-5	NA	TGTGCCACCAGCAGAGGTCCATGGGATGAGGAAGAGACCCAGTACTTC	CATSRGPWDEEETQYF
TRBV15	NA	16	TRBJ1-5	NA	TGTGCCACCAGCAGAGGAGAAGGGGCCCTCAATCAGCCCCAGCATTTT	CATSRGEGALNQPQHF
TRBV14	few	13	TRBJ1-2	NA	TGTGCCAGCAGCCAGGCCGACAGCTATGGCTACACCTTC	CASSQADSYGYTF
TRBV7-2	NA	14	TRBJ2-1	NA	TGTGCCAGCAGCCCGACTAGAACCTACAATGAGCAGTTCTTC	CASSPTRTYNEQFF
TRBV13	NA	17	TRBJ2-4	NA	TGTGCCAGCAGCTTAGTTTCGGCAGGGGAATCCAAAAACATTCAGTACTTC	CASSLVSAGESKNIQYF
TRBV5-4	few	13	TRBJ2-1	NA	TGTGCCAGCAGCTTGGCCCGAAACAATGAGCAGTTCTTC	CASSLARNNEQFF
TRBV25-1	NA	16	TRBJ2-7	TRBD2	TGTGCCAGCAGGGGACTAGCGGGGAGAAGCTCCTACGAGCAGTACTTC	CASRGLAGRSSYEQYF
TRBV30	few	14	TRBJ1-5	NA	TGTGCCTGGGCTCAACAGGGCTTCAATCAGCCCCAGCATTTT	CAWAQQGFNQPQHF
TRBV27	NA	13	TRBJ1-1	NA	TGTGCCAGCAGAAAAAGGGGCGATACCTCCGCTTTCTTT	CASRKRGDTSAFF
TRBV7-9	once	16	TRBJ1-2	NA	TGTGCCAGCAGCTCGGGTCGGGGTGTGGAGACCTATGGCTACACCTTC	CASSSGRGVETYGYTF
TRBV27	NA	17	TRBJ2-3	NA	TGTGCCAGCAGTTTATTGTGGGGTACGGTCAATACAGATACGCAGTATTTT	CASSLLWGTVNTDTQYF
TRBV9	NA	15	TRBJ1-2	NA	TGTGCCAGCAGCGTAGCTACCGGGCAGAACTATGGCTACACCTTC	CASSVATGQNYGYTF
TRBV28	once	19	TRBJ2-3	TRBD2	TGTGCCAGCCAAATAACGGCGGGAGGGCATTTTTATTCGATCGATACGCAGTATTTT	CASQITAGGHFYSIDTQYF
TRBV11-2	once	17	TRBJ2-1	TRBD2	TGTGCCAGCAGCTTAATTTTAGCGGGAGGGCCTCTAAATGAGCAGTTCTTC	CASSLILAGGPLNEQFF
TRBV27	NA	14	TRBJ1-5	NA	TGTGCCAGCAGTTTTCGGGTCCAGGGTCAGCCCCAGCATTTT	CASSFRVQGQPQHF
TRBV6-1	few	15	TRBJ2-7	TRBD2	TGTGCCAGCAGTGAACTAGCGGGGAGCTCCTACGAGCAGTACTTC	CASSELAGSSYEQYF
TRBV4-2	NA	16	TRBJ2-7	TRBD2	TGTGCCAGCAGCCAAGATAGAACTAGCGGGAACTACGAGCAGTACTTC	CASSQDRTSGNYEQYF
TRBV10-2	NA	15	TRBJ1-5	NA	TGCGCCAGCAGCCCTAGACACCCTCCCCCTCAGCCCCAGCATTTT	CASSPRHPPPQPQHF
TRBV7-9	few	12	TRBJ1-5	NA	TGTGCCGCGGCCCAGGGGAATCAGCCCCAGCATTTT	CAAAQGNQPQHF
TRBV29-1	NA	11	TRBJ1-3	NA	TGCAGCGTAGACGCTGGAAACACCATATATTTT	CSVDAGNTIYF
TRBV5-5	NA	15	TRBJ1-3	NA	TGTGCCAGCAGCTTCGGGCGAGGGTTAGGAAACACCATATATTTT	CASSFGRGLGNTIYF
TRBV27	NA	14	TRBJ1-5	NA	TGTGCCAGCAGTTTACTCAGGGAGGAGCAGCCCCAGCATTTT	CASSLLREEQPQHF
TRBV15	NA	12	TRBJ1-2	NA	TGTGCCACCAGCGGCGGGGTCTATGGCTACACCTTC	CATSGGVYGYTF
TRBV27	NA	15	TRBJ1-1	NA	TGTGCCAGCAGTTTATCGGTGGAGGGGACCACTGAAGCTTTCTTT	CASSLSVEGTTEAFF
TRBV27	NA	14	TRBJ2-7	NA	TGTGCCAGCAGTTTAGGCGACAAGTCGTACGAGCAGTACTTC	CASSLGDKSYEQYF
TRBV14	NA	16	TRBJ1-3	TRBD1	TGTGCCAGCAGCCAACACCGACAGGGAGGCGGAAACACCATATATTTT	CASSQHRQGGGNTIYF
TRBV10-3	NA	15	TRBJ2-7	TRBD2	TGTGCCATCAGTGAGTCGACCGGGAGGGGCTACGAGCAGTACTTC	CAISESTGRGYEQYF
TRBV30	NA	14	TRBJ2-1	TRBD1	TGTGCCTGGGGCCCCGGGACAGGGGGGCATGAGCAGTTCTTC	CAWGPGTGGHEQFF
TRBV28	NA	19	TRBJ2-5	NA	TGTGCCAGCAGTTTGGGGATAGTAACTTCCACAGGGTTAATGGAGACCCAGTACTTC	CASSLGIVTSTGLMETQYF
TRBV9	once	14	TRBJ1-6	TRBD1	TGTGCCAGCAGCGCCGGACAGGGAGCTTCACCCCTCCACTTT	CASSAGQGASPLHF
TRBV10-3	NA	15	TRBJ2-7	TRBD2	TGTGCCATCAGGGTTGACGGGAGGGGGGGCGACGAGCAGTACTTC	CAIRVDGRGGDEQYF
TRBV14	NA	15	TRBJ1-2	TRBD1	TGTGCCAGCAGGCCGACAGGGCTTTGGTCCTATGGCTACACCTTC	CASRPTGLWSYGYTF
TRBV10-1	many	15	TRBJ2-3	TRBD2	TGCGCCAGCAGTGTGGTTAGCGGGGGCACAGATACGCAGTATTTT	CASSVVSGGTDTQYF
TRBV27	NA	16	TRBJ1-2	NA	TGTGCCAGCAGTTTATCGAAGTGGCCGGGAAGCTATGGCTACACCTTC	CASSLSKWPGSYGYTF
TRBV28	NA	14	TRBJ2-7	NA	TGTGCCAGCAGCCCTTCGGGACTTTCCTACGAGCAGTACTTC	CASSPSGLSYEQYF
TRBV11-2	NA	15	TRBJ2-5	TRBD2	TGTGCCAGCAGCTTCGGGACTAGCGGAGGAGAGACCCAGTACTTC	CASSFGTSGGETQYF
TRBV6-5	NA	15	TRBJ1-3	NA	TGTGCCAGCAGTTACTCGAGTTTACCCGGAAACACCATATATTTT	CASSYSSLPGNTIYF
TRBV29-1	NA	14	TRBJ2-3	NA	TGCAGCGGTATGTTGGGGGCTAACCTAGATACGCAGTATTTT	CSGMLGANLDTQYF
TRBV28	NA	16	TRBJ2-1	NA	TGTGCCAGCAGTTTTAGGACAGATCTTTCCAACAATGAGCAGTTCTTC	CASSFRTDLSNNEQFF